This note documents a single TCR beta chain sequence. The sample originates from a study of human CD8 memory T cell subsets. This CDR3 has 14 amino acids. CDR1 SGHRS and CDR2 YFSETQ come from the germline V gene. Negative magnetic selection enriched total CD8+ T cells. Total RNA was taken from approximately 140,000 sorted CD8+ T cells, in duplicate, per subset. Generation of TCR beta libraries used UMI-labeled 5' RACE. Per the authors' pipeline: Every library of TCR beta sequences contained functional CDR3 beta clonotypes numbering between about 2,600 and 20,000. TCRdb reanalyzed the 5' RACE reads and collapses them to one entry per CDR3 protein, without DNA. The V and J calls here are based on TCRdb, not the publication. This specimen shows about 18,000 distinct CDR3 sequences; the ten leading clones hold 5.4%.

The V and J genes are TRBV5-1 and TRBJ2-2; TCRdb picks TRBD2, but there is no DNA to check that call. The TCR was taken from a human donor in good health. Input material: CD8+ T cells from PBMCs. The CDR3 sequence: CASSYWGGTGELFF.